The rows below give T cell receptor beta chains drawn from one sample of a study of OX40 agonist ivuxolimab in advanced cancers. Assay: immunoSEQ multiplex PCR; the TCRdb copy retains only in-frame clones and omits some. Counted here are about 72,000 clones, 88% occurring once; the ten biggest clones make up approximately 0.98%. Sequenced material: CD4+ or CD8+ T cells sorted from blood, taken in a trial of the OX40 agonist ivuxolimab. Receptors originate from an adult with an advanced solid tumor such as melanoma, head and neck, liver or kidney cancer. The CDR3 runs from the conserved cysteine through the conserved F or W. A D gene is named only where the DNA matches it firmly. Size tells how often a clone was seen (once, few, many) or the class of an expanded clone, and some rows leave it out.

V gene,J gene,clone size,D gene,CDR3 protein,CDR3 DNA
TRBV28,TRBJ1-5,few,NA,CASSLTGQVQEPQHF,TGTGCCAGCAGTTTAACCGGGCAGGTGCAAGAACCCCAGCATTTT
TRBV19,TRBJ2-3,NA,TRBD1,CASKTGGDTQYF,TGTGCCAGTAAGACAGGGGGTGATACGCAGTATTTT
TRBV28,TRBJ2-7,NA,NA,CASTLTSSSYEQYF,TGTGCCAGCACCCTCACTTCTAGCTCCTACGAGCAGTACTTC
TRBV20-1,TRBJ2-5,NA,TRBD1,CSGQGQETQYF,TGCAGTGGACAGGGGCAAGAGACCCAGTACTTC
TRBV5-4,TRBJ2-7,NA,NA,CASSRGRYEQYF,TGTGCCAGCAGCCGCGGACGATACGAGCAGTACTTC
TRBV27,TRBJ2-1,NA,NA,CASRYYNEQFF,TGTGCCAGCAGGTACTACAATGAGCAGTTCTTC
TRBV28,TRBJ1-2,NA,NA,CASSLTDYGYTF,TGTGCCAGCAGTTTAACTGACTATGGCTACACCTTC
TRBV2,TRBJ1-5,NA,TRBD1,CASSGQGADQPQHF,TGTGCCAGCAGTGGACAGGGGGCCGATCAGCCCCAGCATTTT
TRBV27,TRBJ2-2,NA,NA,CASSFTMNTGELFF,TGTGCCAGCAGTTTCACCATGAACACCGGGGAGCTGTTTTTT
TRBV5-4,TRBJ2-7,NA,TRBD1,CASSLDRGPYEQYF,TGTGCCAGCAGCTTGGACAGGGGACCCTACGAGCAGTACTTC
TRBV2,TRBJ2-1,NA,TRBD2,CASRLAGKTTEQFF,TGTGCCAGCAGATTAGCGGGAAAGACGACTGAGCAGTTCTTC
TRBV6-4,TRBJ2-3,NA,NA,CASSPTVSDTQYF,TGTGCCAGCAGCCCGACAGTTTCAGATACGCAGTATTTT
TRBV28,TRBJ2-7,NA,TRBD2,CASTPGLEPHEQYF,TGTGCCAGCACACCGGGACTAGAACCCCACGAGCAGTACTTC
TRBV5-4,TRBJ2-5,NA,TRBD2,CASSLGAGGLKETQYF,TGTGCCAGCAGCTTGGGAGCGGGGGGTCTTAAAGAGACCCAGTACTTC
TRBV5-1,TRBJ2-3,once,NA,CASSLATASTDTQYF,TGCGCCAGCAGCTTGGCGACAGCTAGCACAGATACGCAGTATTTT
TRBV28,TRBJ1-2,NA,NA,CASSPGAGGYTF,TGTGCCAGCAGTCCCGGGGCCGGTGGCTACACCTTC
TRBV5-1,TRBJ2-7,NA,NA,CASSESSYEQYF,TGCGCCAGCAGTGAGAGCTCCTACGAGCAGTACTTC
TRBV6-5,TRBJ2-7,NA,TRBD2,CASSYSRGGPYEQYF,TGTGCCAGCAGTTACTCTCGGGGGGGCCCCTACGAGCAGTACTTC
TRBV18,TRBJ2-3,NA,TRBD2,CASSPPSSGGPLRAQYF,TGTGCCAGCTCACCTCCCAGTAGCGGGGGGCCTCTGCGGGCGCAGTATTTT
TRBV4-1,TRBJ2-5,once,TRBD2,CASSPWTSGGPVGETQYF,TGCGCCAGCAGCCCCTGGACTAGCGGGGGGCCCGTGGGTGAGACCCAGTACTTC
TRBV28,TRBJ1-2,NA,NA,CASSPPDAGGYTF,TGTGCCAGCAGTCCGCCGGACGCGGGTGGCTACACCTTC
TRBV27,TRBJ2-7,NA,NA,CASSLQGEVNEQYF,TGTGCCAGCAGTCTTCAGGGGGAGGTCAACGAGCAGTACTTC
TRBV12-2,TRBJ2-4,few,NA,CASRFGGGIAKNIQYF,NA
TRBV6-6,TRBJ2-2,NA,NA,CASRRGGNTGELFF,TGTGCCAGCAGACGGGGCGGGAACACCGGGGAGCTGTTTTTT
TRBV27,TRBJ2-7,once,NA,CASLQLSKGYPYEQYF,TGTGCCAGCTTGCAGCTGTCTAAGGGATATCCCTACGAGCAGTACTTC
TRBV11-2,TRBJ2-3,NA,NA,CASSLGVRTDTQYF,TGTGCCAGCAGCCTAGGGGTTCGCACAGATACGCAGTATTTT
TRBV18,TRBJ2-3,NA,NA,CASSLGSGNTQYF,TGTGCCAGCTCCCTCGGGTCGGGCAATACGCAGTATTTT
TRBV6-5,TRBJ1-2,once,NA,CASRQGQAYGYTF,TGTGCCAGCAGACAAGGACAAGCATATGGCTACACCTTC
TRBV7-9,TRBJ2-2,NA,NA,CAGSRQGTLNTGELFF,TGTGCCGGCTCCCGGCAGGGCACGCTGAACACCGGGGAGCTGTTTTTT
TRBV5-4,TRBJ2-1,NA,NA,CASSLGGSGTYNEQFF,TGTGCCAGCAGCTTGGGGGGTTCCGGAACCTACAATGAGCAGTTCTTC
TRBV6-5,TRBJ1-6,NA,TRBD1,CASSRGDRGGSPLHF,TGTGCCAGCAGCAGGGGCGACAGGGGGGGTTCACCCCTCCACTTT
TRBV7-7,TRBJ2-3,few,TRBD2,CASSGTGTDTQYF,TGTGCTAGCAGCGGGACGGGGACAGATACGCAGTATTTT
TRBV11-2,TRBJ2-3,NA,NA,CASSSTAGTQYF,TGTGCCAGCAGCTCGACAGCCGGTACGCAGTATTTT
TRBV5-1,TRBJ2-3,NA,NA,CASSLGGLDGTDTQYF,TGCGCCAGCAGCTTGGGGGGCCTAGACGGCACAGATACGCAGTATTTT
TRBV5-6,TRBJ2-7,once,NA,CATYRGGPSRRPYEQYF,TGTGCCACCTACCGGGGCGGACCCAGTCGTCGGCCCTACGAGCAGTACTTC
TRBV4-3,TRBJ1-5,NA,NA,CASSQDRGVPQPQHF,TGCGCCAGCAGCCAAGATCGAGGAGTTCCCCAGCCCCAGCATTTT
TRBV7-6,TRBJ2-3,NA,TRBD2,CASSSLAGVDTQYF,TGTGCCAGCAGCTCGCTAGCGGGGGTAGATACGCAGTATTTT
TRBV4-2,TRBJ2-3,NA,TRBD2,CASSPLLAGGRDTQYF,TGTGCCAGCAGTCCACTACTAGCGGGAGGGAGAGATACGCAGTATTTT
TRBV5-4,TRBJ2-3,NA,NA,CASSLDTYTDTQYF,TGTGCCAGCAGCTTGGACACTTACACAGATACGCAGTATTTT
TRBV11-3,TRBJ2-7,NA,NA,CASSSSGAPYEQYF,TGTGCCAGCAGCTCCTCGGGGGCCCCCTACGAGCAGTACTTC
TRBV10-3,TRBJ2-3,NA,TRBD2,CAISSGVSTDTQYF,TGTGCCATCAGTAGCGGGGTGAGCACAGATACGCAGTATTTT
TRBV4-1,TRBJ1-4,NA,NA,CASSQGGGAGDEKLFF,TGCGCCAGCAGCCAAGGAGGTGGGGCGGGGGATGAAAAACTGTTTTTT
TRBV5-6,TRBJ1-2,NA,NA,CASSPRPDGYTF,TGTGCCAGCAGCCCCCGGCCGGATGGCTACACCTTC
TRBV2,TRBJ2-3,NA,NA,CASSRNRQWGDTQYF,TGTGCCAGCAGTCGGAATAGACAGTGGGGGGATACGCAGTATTTT
TRBV27,TRBJ1-5,once,TRBD1,CASSSRGGGEQPQHF,TGTGCCAGCAGTTCCCGGGGAGGGGGCGAGCAGCCCCAGCATTTT
TRBV7-3,TRBJ2-1,few,NA,CASSFGTPGSEQFF,TGTGCCAGCAGCTTCGGGACCCCCGGAAGTGAGCAGTTCTTC
TRBV7-9,TRBJ1-1,NA,NA,CASSLGQLNTEAFF,TGTGCCAGCAGCTTGGGGCAGCTGAACACTGAAGCTTTCTTT
TRBV15,TRBJ1-2,NA,TRBD1,CATSRPRTGSNYGYTF,TGTGCCACCAGCAGACCCCGGACAGGGTCGAACTATGGCTACACCTTC
TRBV5-1,TRBJ1-2,NA,TRBD1,CASSSDPGGATYGYTF,TGCGCCAGCAGCTCGGACCCAGGGGGCGCGACTTATGGCTACACCTTC
TRBV11-3,TRBJ2-3,NA,NA,CASSFWAGLRTDTQYF,TGTGCCAGCAGCTTTTGGGCGGGCCTCCGCACAGATACGCAGTATTTT
TRBV5-4,TRBJ1-2,NA,TRBD1,CASSLQGGNYGYTF,TGTGCCAGCAGCTTACAGGGGGGGAACTATGGCTACACCTTC
TRBV27,TRBJ2-5,NA,NA,CASSLRTVSGQETQYF,TGTGCCAGCAGTTTACGGACCGTCTCCGGCCAAGAGACCCAGTACTTC
TRBV7-9,TRBJ2-3,NA,NA,CASSPAPGNTDTQYF,TGTGCCAGCAGCCCGGCGCCGGGGAACACAGATACGCAGTATTTT
TRBV7-7,TRBJ2-4,few,NA,CASSSRVGGGIEAKNIQYF,TGTGCTAGCAGCTCCCGCGTTGGAGGGGGCATCGAAGCCAAAAACATTCAGTACTTC
TRBV6-5,TRBJ2-2,NA,NA,CASSYSYTNTGELFF,TGTGCCAGCAGTTACTCTTACACTAACACCGGGGAGCTGTTTTTT
TRBV6-1,TRBJ1-5,few,NA,CASSTGSRNQPQHF,TGTGCCAGCAGCACAGGATCGCGCAATCAGCCCCAGCATTTT
TRBV30,TRBJ2-5,NA,NA,CAWSVVQRETQYF,TGTGCCTGGAGTGTCGTACAGAGGGAGACCCAGTACTTC
TRBV29-1,TRBJ2-7,NA,TRBD1,CSAGGTGGWEQYF,TGCAGCGCCGGCGGGACAGGGGGGTGGGAGCAGTACTTC
TRBV5-5,TRBJ2-2,few,NA,CASSSKTGTANTGELFF,TGTGCCAGCAGCTCAAAGACCGGGACGGCGAACACCGGGGAGCTGTTTTTT
TRBV7-8,TRBJ2-1,NA,TRBD2,CAIPPPSSGGGRNEQFF,TGTGCCATCCCGCCCCCGTCTAGCGGGGGGGGCAGGAATGAGCAGTTCTTC